The TCR beta chain described here comes from a study of tumor and adjacent non-tumor tissue in lung cancer. Study information: Patients were aged roughly 30 to 76, ten or so men and about five women, stage I to III.

Germline values: CDR1 ENHRY, CDR2 SYGVKD. J lost 5 bases, V lost 3 bases, and 8 bases had no gene match. This CDR3 is built from 15 residues. A modified ARM-PCR protocol with three rounds of nested PCR amplified TCRbeta. TCRdb reprocessed the multiplex PCR reads with MiXCR, giving one entry per CDR3 protein. The sample yields over 35,000 distinct CDR3 sequences, roughly 60% seen once. This sample's RNA came from whole unsorted tissue. More than 3 cm separated this lung sample from the edge of the tumor. Sample: distant non-tumor lung tissue. This sequence originates from a man over 45 with non-small cell lung cancer. V is TRBV10-3 and J is TRBJ2-3; 7 bases map to TRBD1. The CDR3 protein is CAISERQGVGDTQYF. As DNA, the CDR3 is TGTGCCATCAGTGAAAGACAGGGAGTAGGAGATACGCAGTATTTT.